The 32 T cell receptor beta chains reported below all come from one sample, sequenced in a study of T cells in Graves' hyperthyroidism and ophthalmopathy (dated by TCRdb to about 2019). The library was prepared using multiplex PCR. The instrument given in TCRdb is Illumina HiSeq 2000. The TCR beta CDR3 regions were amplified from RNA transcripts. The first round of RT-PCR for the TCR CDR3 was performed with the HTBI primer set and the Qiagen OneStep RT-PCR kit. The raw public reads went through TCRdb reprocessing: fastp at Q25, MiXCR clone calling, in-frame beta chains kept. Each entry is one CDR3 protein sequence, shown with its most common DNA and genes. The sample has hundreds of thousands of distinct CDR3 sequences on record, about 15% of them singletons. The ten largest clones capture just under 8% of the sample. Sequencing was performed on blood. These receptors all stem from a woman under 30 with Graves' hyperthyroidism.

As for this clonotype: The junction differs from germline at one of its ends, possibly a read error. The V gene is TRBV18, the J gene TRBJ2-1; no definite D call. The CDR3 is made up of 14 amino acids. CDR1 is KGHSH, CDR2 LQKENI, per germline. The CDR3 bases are TGTGCCAGCCCACCACCGGCGGTCTCCAATGAGCAGTTCTTC. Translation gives CASPPPAVSNEQFF.

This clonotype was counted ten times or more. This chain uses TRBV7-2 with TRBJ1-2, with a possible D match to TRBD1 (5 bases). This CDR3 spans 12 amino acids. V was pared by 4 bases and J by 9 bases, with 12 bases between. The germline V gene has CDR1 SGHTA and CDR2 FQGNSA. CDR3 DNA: TGTGCCAGCAGCTCCCCCGGGACCCGCTACACCTTC. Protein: CASSSPGTRYTF.

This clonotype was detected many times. The CDR3 loop reads CASSSYSRGLTDTQYF. CDR3 in DNA: TGTGCCAGCAGCTCCTACTCCCGTGGGCTCACAGATACGCAGTATTTT. V and J are TRBV9 and TRBJ2-3; no firm D call. This CDR3 comprises 16 residues. Trimming took 4 bases from V and 2 from J, leaving 17 bases between them. Germline V lookup: CDR1 SGDLS, CDR2 YYNGEE.

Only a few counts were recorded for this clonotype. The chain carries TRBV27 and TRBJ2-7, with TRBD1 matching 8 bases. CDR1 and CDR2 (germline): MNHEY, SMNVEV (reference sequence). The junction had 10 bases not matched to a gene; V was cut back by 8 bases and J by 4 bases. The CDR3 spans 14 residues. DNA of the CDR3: TGTGCCAGCTCCCCGGACAGGGAGAATTACGAGCAGTACTTC. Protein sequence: CASSPDRENYEQYF.

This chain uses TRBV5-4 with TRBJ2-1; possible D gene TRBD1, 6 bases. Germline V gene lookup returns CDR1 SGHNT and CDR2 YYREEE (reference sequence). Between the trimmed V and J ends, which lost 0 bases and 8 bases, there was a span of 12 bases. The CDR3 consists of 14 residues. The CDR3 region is CASSLGLGADEQFF. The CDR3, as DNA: TGTGCCAGCAGCTTGGGTTTGGGGGCAGATGAGCAGTTCTTC. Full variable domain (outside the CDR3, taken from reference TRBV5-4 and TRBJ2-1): ETGVTQSPTHLIKTRGQQVTLRCSSQSGHNTVSWYQQALGQGPQFIFQYYREEENGRGNFPPRFSGLQFPNYSSELNVNALELDDSALYLCASSLGLGADEQFFGPGTRLTVL.

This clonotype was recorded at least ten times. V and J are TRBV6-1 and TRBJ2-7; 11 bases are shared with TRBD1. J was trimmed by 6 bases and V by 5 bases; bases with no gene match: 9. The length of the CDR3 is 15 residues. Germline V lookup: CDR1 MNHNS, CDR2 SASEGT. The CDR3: CASSPSPGQGGEQYF. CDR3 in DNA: TGTGCCAGCAGTCCTAGCCCGGGACAGGGGGGCGAGCAGTACTTC.

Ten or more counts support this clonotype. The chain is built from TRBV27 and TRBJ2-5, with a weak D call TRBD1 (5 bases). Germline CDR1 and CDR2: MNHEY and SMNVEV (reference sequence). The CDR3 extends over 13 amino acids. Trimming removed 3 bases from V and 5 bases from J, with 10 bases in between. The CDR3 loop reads CASSFRVRETQYF. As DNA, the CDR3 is TGTGCCAGCAGTTTCAGGGTCCGCGAGACCCAGTACTTC.

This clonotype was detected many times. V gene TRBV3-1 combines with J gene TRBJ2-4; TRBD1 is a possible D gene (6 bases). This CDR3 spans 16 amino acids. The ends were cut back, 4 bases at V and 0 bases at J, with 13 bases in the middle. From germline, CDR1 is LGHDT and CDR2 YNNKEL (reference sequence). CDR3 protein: CASSPLTGLAKNIQYF. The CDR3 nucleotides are TGTGCCAGCAGCCCGCTAACAGGGCTAGCCAAAAACATTCAGTACTTC.

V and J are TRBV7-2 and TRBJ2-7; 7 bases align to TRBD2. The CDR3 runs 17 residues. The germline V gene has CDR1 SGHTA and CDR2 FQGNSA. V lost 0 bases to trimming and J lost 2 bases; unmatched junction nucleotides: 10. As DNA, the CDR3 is TGTGCCAGCAGCTTAGCCCCTGGTTGGGAGGGGACCTACGAGCAGTACTTC. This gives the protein CASSLAPGWEGTYEQYF.

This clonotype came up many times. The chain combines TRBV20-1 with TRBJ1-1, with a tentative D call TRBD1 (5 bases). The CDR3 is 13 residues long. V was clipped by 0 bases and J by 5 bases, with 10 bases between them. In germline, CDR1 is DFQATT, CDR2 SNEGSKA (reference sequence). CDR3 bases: TGCAGTGCTAGAGATCAGGGTTGGACTGAAGCTTTCTTT. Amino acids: CSARDQGWTEAFF.

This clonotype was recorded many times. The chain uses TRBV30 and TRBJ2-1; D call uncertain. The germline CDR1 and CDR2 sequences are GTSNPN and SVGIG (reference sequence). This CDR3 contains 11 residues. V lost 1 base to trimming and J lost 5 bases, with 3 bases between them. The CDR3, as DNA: TGTGCCTGGAGTGGGAACAATGAGCAGTTCTTC. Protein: CAWSGNNEQFF.

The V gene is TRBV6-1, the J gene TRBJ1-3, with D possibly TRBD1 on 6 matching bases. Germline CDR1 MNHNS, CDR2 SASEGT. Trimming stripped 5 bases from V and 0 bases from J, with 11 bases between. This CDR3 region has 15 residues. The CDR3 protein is CASSRGQHSGNTIYF. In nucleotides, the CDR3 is TGTGCCAGCAGTAGAGGACAGCACTCTGGAAACACCATATATTTT.

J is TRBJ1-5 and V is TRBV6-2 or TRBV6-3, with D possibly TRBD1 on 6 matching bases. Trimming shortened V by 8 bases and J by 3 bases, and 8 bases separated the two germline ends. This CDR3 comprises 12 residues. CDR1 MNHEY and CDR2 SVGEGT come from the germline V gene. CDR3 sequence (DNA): TGTGCCAGCCAGGGGAACAATCAGCCCCAGCATTTT. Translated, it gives CASQGNNQPQHF.

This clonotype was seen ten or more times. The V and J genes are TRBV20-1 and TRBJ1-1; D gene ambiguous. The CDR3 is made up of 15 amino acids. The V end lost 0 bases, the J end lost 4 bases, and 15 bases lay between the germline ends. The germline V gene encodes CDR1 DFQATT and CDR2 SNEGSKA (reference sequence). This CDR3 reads CSARDMGRGPTEAFF. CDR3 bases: TGCAGTGCTAGAGATATGGGCAGAGGCCCCACTGAAGCTTTCTTT.

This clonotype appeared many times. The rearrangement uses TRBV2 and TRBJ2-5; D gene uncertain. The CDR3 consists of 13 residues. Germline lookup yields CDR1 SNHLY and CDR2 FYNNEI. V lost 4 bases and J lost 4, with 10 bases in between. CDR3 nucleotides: TGTGCCAGCAGTGTGTTGGGCCCAGAGACCCAGTACTTC. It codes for CASSVLGPETQYF.

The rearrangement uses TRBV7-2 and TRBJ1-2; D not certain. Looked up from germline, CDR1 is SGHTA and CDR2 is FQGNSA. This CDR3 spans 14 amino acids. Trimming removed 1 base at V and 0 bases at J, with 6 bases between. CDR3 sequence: CASSLEDANYGYTF. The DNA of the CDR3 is TGTGCCAGCAGCTTAGAGGATGCTAACTATGGCTACACCTTC. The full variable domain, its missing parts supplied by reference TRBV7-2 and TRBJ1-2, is GAGVSQSPSNKVTEKGKDVELRCDPISGHTALYWYRQSLGQGLEFLIYFQGNSAPDKSGLPSDRFSAERTGGSVSTLTIQRTQQEDSAVYLCASSLEDANYGYTFGSGTRLTVV.

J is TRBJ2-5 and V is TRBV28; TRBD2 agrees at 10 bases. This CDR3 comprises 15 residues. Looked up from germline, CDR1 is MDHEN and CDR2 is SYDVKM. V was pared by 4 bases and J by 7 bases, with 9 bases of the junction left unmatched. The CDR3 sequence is CASSSLAGAGGTQYF. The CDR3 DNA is TGTGCCAGCAGTTCGCTAGCGGGGGCGGGGGGGACCCAGTACTTC. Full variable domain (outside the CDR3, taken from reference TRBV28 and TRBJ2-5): DVKVTQSSRYLVKRTGEKVFLECVQDMDHENMFWYRQDPGLGLRLIYFSYDVKMKEKGDIPEGYSVSREKKERFSLILESASTNQTSMYLCASSSLAGAGGTQYFGPGTRLLVL.

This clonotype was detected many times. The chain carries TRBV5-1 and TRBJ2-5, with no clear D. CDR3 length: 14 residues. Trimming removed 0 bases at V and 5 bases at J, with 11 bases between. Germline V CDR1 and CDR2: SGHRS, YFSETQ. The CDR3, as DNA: TGCGCCAGCAGCTTGGCCCGAACAAGGGAGACCCAGTACTTC. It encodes CASSLARTRETQYF.

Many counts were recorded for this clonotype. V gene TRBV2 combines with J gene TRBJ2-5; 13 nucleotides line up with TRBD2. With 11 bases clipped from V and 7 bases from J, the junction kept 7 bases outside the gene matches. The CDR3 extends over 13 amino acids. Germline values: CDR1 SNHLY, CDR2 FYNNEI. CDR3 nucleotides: TGTGCCGACAGACTAGCGGGAGGAGGGACCCAGTACTTC. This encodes CADRLAGGGTQYF.

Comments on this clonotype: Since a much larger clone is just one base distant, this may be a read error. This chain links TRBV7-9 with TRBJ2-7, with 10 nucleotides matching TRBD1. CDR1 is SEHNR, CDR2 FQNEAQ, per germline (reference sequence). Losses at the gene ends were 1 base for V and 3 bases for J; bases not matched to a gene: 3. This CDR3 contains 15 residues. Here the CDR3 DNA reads TGTGCCAGCAGCTTAGGGACAGGGGGAGTCTACGAGCAGTACTTC. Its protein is CASSLGTGGVYEQYF. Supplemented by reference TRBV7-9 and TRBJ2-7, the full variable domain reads DTGVSQNPRHKITKRGQNVTFRCDPISEHNRLYWYRQTLGQGPEFLTYFQNEAQLEKSRLLSDRFSAERPKGSFSTLEIQRTEQGDSAMYLCASSLGTGGVYEQYFGPGTRLTVT.

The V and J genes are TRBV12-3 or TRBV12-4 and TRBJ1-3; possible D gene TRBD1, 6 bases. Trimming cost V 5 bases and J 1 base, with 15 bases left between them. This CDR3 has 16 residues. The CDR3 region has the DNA TGTGCCAGCAGTGGCGGGACACTATCATCTGGAAACACCATATATTTT. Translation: CASSGGTLSSGNTIYF.

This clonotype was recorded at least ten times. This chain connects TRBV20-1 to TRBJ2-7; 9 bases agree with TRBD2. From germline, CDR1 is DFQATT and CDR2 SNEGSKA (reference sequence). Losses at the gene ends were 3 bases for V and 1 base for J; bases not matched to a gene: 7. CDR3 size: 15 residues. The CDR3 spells CSARPLLAGSYEQYF. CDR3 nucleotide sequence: TGCAGTGCTAGGCCCCTCCTAGCGGGGTCCTACGAGCAGTACTTC.

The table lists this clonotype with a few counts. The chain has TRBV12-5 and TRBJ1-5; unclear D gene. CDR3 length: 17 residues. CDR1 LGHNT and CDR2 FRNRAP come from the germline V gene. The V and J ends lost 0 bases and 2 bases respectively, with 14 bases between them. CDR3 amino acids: CASGLVLEGAGNQPQHF. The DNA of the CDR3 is TGTGCTAGTGGTTTGGTACTTGAGGGTGCGGGCAATCAGCCCCAGCATTTT.

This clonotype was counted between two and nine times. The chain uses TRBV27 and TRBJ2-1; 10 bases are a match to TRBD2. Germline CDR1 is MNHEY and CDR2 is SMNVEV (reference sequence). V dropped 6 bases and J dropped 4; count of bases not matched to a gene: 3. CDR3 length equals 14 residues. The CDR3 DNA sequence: TGTGCCAGCAGACTAGCGGGAAGATACAATGAGCAGTTCTTC. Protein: CASRLAGRYNEQFF.

The CDR3 coding sequence is TGTGCCAGCAGTTTCCGGCAGGGGGCCGTTCAAGAGACCCAGTACTTC. Protein product: CASSFRQGAVQETQYF. This chain connects TRBV28 to TRBJ2-5; TRBD1 aligns across 8 bases. The CDR3 spans 16 residues. Germline loops: CDR1 MDHEN, CDR2 SYDVKM. J was trimmed by 2 bases and V by 3 bases; bases with no gene match: 8.

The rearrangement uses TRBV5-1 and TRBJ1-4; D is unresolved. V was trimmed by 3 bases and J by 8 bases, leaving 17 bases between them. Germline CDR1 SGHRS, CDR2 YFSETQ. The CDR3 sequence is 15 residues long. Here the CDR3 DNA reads TGCGCCAGCAGCTCTTCTCCCGGCCCCAGCGAAAAACTGTTTTTT. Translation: CASSSSPGPSEKLFF.

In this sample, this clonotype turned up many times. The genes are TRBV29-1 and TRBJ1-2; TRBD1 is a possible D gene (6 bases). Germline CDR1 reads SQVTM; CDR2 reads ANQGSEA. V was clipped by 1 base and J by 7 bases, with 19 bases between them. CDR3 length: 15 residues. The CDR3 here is CSVEVQRGTQSGYTF. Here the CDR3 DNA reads TGCAGCGTTGAAGTCCAAAGGGGGACACAAAGTGGCTACACCTTC.

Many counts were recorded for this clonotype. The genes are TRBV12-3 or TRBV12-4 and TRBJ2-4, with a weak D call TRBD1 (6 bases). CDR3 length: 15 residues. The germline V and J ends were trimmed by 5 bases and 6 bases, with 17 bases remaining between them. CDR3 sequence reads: CASSPGQLPLNIQYF. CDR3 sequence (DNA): TGTGCCAGCAGTCCAGGACAGCTTCCTTTAAACATTCAGTACTTC.

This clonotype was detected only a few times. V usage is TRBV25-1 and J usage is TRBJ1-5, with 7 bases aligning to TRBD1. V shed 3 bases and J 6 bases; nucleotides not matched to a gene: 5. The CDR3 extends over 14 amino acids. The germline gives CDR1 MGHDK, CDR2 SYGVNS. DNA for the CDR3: TGTGCCAGCAGTGACACAGGGGCGGTTCAGCCCCAGCATTTT. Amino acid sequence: CASSDTGAVQPQHF.

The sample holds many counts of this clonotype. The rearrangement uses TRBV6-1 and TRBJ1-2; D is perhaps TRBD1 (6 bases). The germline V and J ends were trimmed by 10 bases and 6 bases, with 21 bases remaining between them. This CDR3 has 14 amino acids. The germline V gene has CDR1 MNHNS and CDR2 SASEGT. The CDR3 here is CATGGTPEIDGYTF. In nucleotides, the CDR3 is TGTGCCACCGGGGGGACACCAGAGATAGATGGCTACACCTTC.

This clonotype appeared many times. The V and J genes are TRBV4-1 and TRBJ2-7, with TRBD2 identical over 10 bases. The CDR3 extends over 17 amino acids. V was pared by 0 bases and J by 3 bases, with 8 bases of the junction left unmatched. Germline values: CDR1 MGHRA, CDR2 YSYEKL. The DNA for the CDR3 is TGCGCCAGCAGCCAAGATCCATGGACTAGCGGAATCTACGAGCAGTACTTC. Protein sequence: CASSQDPWTSGIYEQYF.

Here the CDR3 reads CASSLRPSGRASGETQYF. The CDR3 DNA follows: TGTGCCAGCAGTTTGCGTCCTAGCGGGAGGGCCTCGGGAGAGACCCAGTACTTC. This chain links TRBV12-3 or TRBV12-4 with TRBJ2-5; 12 bases align to TRBD2. The V segment lost 3 bases and the J segment 4 bases; nucleotides outside the gene matches: 12. This CDR3 comprises 18 residues.